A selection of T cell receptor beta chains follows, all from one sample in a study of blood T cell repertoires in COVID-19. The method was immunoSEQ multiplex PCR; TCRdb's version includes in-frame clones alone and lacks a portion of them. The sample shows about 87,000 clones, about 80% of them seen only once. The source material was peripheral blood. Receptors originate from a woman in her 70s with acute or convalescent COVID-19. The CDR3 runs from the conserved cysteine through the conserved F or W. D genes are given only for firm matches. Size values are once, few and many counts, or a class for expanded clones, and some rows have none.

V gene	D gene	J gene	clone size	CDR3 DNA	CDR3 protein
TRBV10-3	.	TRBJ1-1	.	TGTGCCATCAGTCTGGGAGGGGTGACTGAAGCTTTCTTT	CAISLGGVTEAFF
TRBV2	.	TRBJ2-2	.	TGTGCCAGCAGCAGCGATTGGGCCGGGGAGCTGTTTTTT	CASSSDWAGELFF
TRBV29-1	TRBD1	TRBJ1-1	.	TGCAGCGTTGAGTCGGACAGGGGAAACACTGAAGCTTTCTTT	CSVESDRGNTEAFF
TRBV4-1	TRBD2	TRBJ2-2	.	TGCGCCAGCAGCCAAGCGGCCAGCGGGGGGGGAATAAACACCGGGGAGCTGTTTTTT	CASSQAASGGGINTGELFF
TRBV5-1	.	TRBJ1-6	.	TGCGCCCGCAGCTTGGGGGGGGTTCAAGATTCACCCCTCCACTTT	CARSLGGVQDSPLHF
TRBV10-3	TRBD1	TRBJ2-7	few	TGTGCCATCAACGAGAGGGACAGTCCCTCCTACGAGCAGTACTTC	CAINERDSPSYEQYF
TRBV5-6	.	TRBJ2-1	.	TGTGCCAGCAGCTTGGGGCTAGCGTTCAATGAGCAGTTCTTC	CASSLGLAFNEQFF
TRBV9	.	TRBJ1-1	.	TGTGCCAGCAGCGTAGGTTACTACTCCGGGGTTACTGAAGCTTTCTTT	CASSVGYYSGVTEAFF
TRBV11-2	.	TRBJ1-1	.	TGTGCCAGCAGCTTAGGCAGGGGCAACACTGAAGCTTTCTTT	CASSLGRGNTEAFF
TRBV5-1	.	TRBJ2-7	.	TGCGCCAGCAGCTTGTCCCAGGGCGAGCAGTACTTC	CASSLSQGEQYF
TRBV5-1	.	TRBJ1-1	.	TGCGCCAGCAGTAGGGGGAACACTGAAGCTTTCTTT	CASSRGNTEAFF
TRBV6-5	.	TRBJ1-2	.	TGTGCCAGCAGTAAACAGGGTTACGGTGGCTACACCTTC	CASSKQGYGGYTF